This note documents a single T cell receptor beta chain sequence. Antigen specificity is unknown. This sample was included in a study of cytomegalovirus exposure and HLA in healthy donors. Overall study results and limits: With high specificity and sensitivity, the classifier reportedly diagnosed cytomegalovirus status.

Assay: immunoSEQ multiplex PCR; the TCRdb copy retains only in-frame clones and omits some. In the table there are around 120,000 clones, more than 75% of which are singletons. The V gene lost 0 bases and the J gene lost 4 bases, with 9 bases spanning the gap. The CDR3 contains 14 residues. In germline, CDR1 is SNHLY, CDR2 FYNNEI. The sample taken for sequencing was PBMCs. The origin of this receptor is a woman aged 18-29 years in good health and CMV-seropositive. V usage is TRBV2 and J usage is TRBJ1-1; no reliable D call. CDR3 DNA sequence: TGTGCCAGCAGTGAAGCTTACGTGAGCACTGAAGCTTTCTTT. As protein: CASSEAYVSTEAFF. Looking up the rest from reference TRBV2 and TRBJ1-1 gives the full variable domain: EPEVTQTPSHQVTQMGQEVILRCVPISNHLYFYWYRQILGQKVEFLVSFYNNEISEKSEIFDDQFSVERPDGSNFTLKIRSTKLEDSAMYFCASSEAYVSTEAFFGQGTRLTVV.